The T cell receptor (beta chain) under discussion was sequenced for a study of blood T cell repertoires in COVID-19. About the research overall: Both acute and convalescent COVID-19 samples were obtained from the United States, Italy and Spain.

V was pared by 5 bases and J by 10 bases, with 8 bases of the junction left unmatched. The CDR3 runs to 15 residues. The germline V gene has CDR1 SGHTA and CDR2 FQGNSA. Seattle participants joined during active infection and were tracked over time. Original processing notes: Using reference gene primer amplification, nucleated cell counts were estimated. Method: immunoSEQ multiplex PCR; TCRdb's copy keeps in-frame clones and lacks some. The DNA was the basis for D and trimming; V, J and clone size are from that table. The table shows about 410,000 clones, with over 75% occurring only once. The J gene is TRBJ2-1, the V gene TRBV7-2; 13 bases agree with TRBD2. This clonotype was sampled from a woman in her thirties or forties with COVID-19, enrolled during active disease. Specimen: peripheral blood. CDR3 in DNA: TGTGCCAGCAGCCCCCGACTAGCGGGAGGTCCAGAGCAGTTCTTC. Its protein product is CASSPRLAGGPEQFF.